These T cell receptor beta chains were read from a single sample in a study of blood T cell repertoires in COVID-19. Here immunoSEQ multiplex PCR was the method, and the copy in TCRdb shows in-frame clones only, minus some. This table holds 40,000 to 60,000 clones, 85% to 90% found once. The specimen sequenced was peripheral blood. All receptors derive from a woman aged 80 or over with COVID-19, enrolled during active disease. The CDR3 runs from the conserved cysteine through the conserved F or W. The D gene is left open where the match is weak. The size of a clone is reported for some rows only, either as once, few or many, or as a class for expanded clones.

clone_size: few
j_call: TRBJ2-7
d_call: TRBD1
v_call: TRBV3-1/TRBV3-2
cdr3_nt: TGTGCCAGCAGCCCCCCGGGGGACAGGGGCCACGAGCAGTACTTC
cdr3_aa: CASSPPGDRGHEQYF

clone_size: once
j_call: TRBJ1-2
d_call: .
v_call: TRBV25-1
cdr3_nt: TGTGCCAGCAGTTTCACAGGGTGGATAAGCTATGGCTACACCTTC
cdr3_aa: CASSFTGWISYGYTF

clone_size: .
j_call: TRBJ2-7
d_call: .
v_call: TRBV6-5
cdr3_nt: TGTGCCAGCAGTTATTCACAGGGATCCTACGAGCAGTACTTC
cdr3_aa: CASSYSQGSYEQYF

clone_size: .
j_call: TRBJ2-5
d_call: TRBD2
v_call: TRBV29-1
cdr3_nt: TGCAGCGTTGTGGGGACTACCACCCAAGAGACCCAGTACTTC
cdr3_aa: CSVVGTTTQETQYF

clone_size: .
j_call: TRBJ1-4
d_call: TRBD1
v_call: TRBV4-1
cdr3_nt: TGCGCCAGCAGCCACGGCGGGGGGACAGCCAAGCCAACTATGTTTTTT
cdr3_aa: CASSHGGGTAKPTMFF

clone_size: .
j_call: TRBJ1-1
d_call: TRBD1
v_call: TRBV30
cdr3_nt: TGTGCCTGGTCGGGACAGTTGAACACTGAAGCTTTCTTT
cdr3_aa: CAWSGQLNTEAFF

clone_size: .
j_call: TRBJ2-1
d_call: TRBD1
v_call: TRBV18
cdr3_nt: TGTGCCAGCTCACAACCGGGACAGGGGGCGGTCAATGAGCAGTTCTTC
cdr3_aa: CASSQPGQGAVNEQFF

clone_size: .
j_call: TRBJ1-2
d_call: .
v_call: TRBV18
cdr3_nt: TGTGCCAGCTCACCTACCTACGCGGACAGCAGTGGCTACACCTTC
cdr3_aa: CASSPTYADSSGYTF

clone_size: .
j_call: TRBJ1-2
d_call: .
v_call: TRBV5-6
cdr3_nt: TGTGCCAGCAGCTTGGTCGTGTCCGCCGGTTATGGCTACACCTTC
cdr3_aa: CASSLVVSAGYGYTF

clone_size: .
j_call: TRBJ1-1
d_call: .
v_call: TRBV6-5
cdr3_nt: TGTGCCAGCAGTTACTCGAGAGTGAGGACTGAAGCTTTCTTT
cdr3_aa: CASSYSRVRTEAFF

clone_size: .
j_call: TRBJ2-5
d_call: .
v_call: TRBV7-6
cdr3_nt: TGTGCCAGCAGAAGGAACCGGGACTTATCTCAAGAGACCCAGTACTTC
cdr3_aa: CASRRNRDLSQETQYF

clone_size: .
j_call: TRBJ2-5
d_call: .
v_call: TRBV7-3
cdr3_nt: TGTGCCAGCAGCTCGGGGGTCAGGAGCGAGACCCAGTACTTC
cdr3_aa: CASSSGVRSETQYF

clone_size: .
j_call: TRBJ1-2
d_call: TRBD1
v_call: TRBV28
cdr3_nt: TGTGCCAGCAGCCTGGACAGGGGCCTAGGCTACACCTTC
cdr3_aa: CASSLDRGLGYTF

clone_size: .
j_call: TRBJ1-1
d_call: TRBD1
v_call: TRBV11-2
cdr3_nt: TGTGCCAGCAGCTCGAGACAGGGTGGGAGACGGTTTGATTTT
cdr3_aa: CASSSRQGGRRFDF

clone_size: .
j_call: TRBJ1-2
d_call: TRBD1
v_call: TRBV5-4
cdr3_nt: TGTGCCAGCAGCTTTTCAGGGGGCGGCTATGGCTACACCTTC
cdr3_aa: CASSFSGGGYGYTF

clone_size: .
j_call: TRBJ2-7
d_call: TRBD1
v_call: TRBV5-3
cdr3_nt: TGTGCCAGAAGACCCCGCCTGGACAGGGGGCCGGTCCACGAGCAGTACTTC
cdr3_aa: CARRPRLDRGPVHEQYF

clone_size: .
j_call: TRBJ1-2
d_call: TRBD1
v_call: TRBV2
cdr3_nt: TGTGCCAGCAGGTCCGGGACAGTTACTAACTATGGCTACACCTTC
cdr3_aa: CASRSGTVTNYGYTF

clone_size: .
j_call: TRBJ1-1
d_call: .
v_call: TRBV18
cdr3_nt: TGTGCCAGCTCACCAGGGGAGAGAACTGAAGCTTTCTTT
cdr3_aa: CASSPGERTEAFF

clone_size: .
j_call: TRBJ1-4
d_call: TRBD1
v_call: TRBV5-4
cdr3_nt: TGTGCCAGCAGGAGGACAGGTCGAGGTACTAATGAAAAACTGTTTTTT
cdr3_aa: CASRRTGRGTNEKLFF

clone_size: .
j_call: TRBJ2-7
d_call: .
v_call: TRBV28
cdr3_nt: TGTGCCAGCAGGCAACAGCCACTTGCCAACTACGAGCAGTACTTC
cdr3_aa: CASRQQPLANYEQYF

clone_size: few
j_call: TRBJ2-7
d_call: .
v_call: TRBV5-4
cdr3_nt: TGTGCCAGCAGCTGGACCAGGGGTTCCCTCTCCTACGAGCAGTACTTC
cdr3_aa: CASSWTRGSLSYEQYF

clone_size: .
j_call: TRBJ1-2
d_call: TRBD1
v_call: TRBV5-6
cdr3_nt: TGTGCCAGCAGCTTGGGACAGGGTAGCTATGGCTACACCTTC
cdr3_aa: CASSLGQGSYGYTF

clone_size: .
j_call: TRBJ1-2
d_call: .
v_call: TRBV19
cdr3_nt: TGTGCCAGTAGCCCTCGGGACAAGGGCTACACCTTC
cdr3_aa: CASSPRDKGYTF

clone_size: .
j_call: TRBJ2-7
d_call: .
v_call: TRBV4-2
cdr3_nt: TGTGCCAGCAGCCAAGGTGGGACTCACGACTCCTACGAGCAGTACTTC
cdr3_aa: CASSQGGTHDSYEQYF

clone_size: .
j_call: TRBJ2-2
d_call: TRBD2
v_call: TRBV27
cdr3_nt: TGTGCCAGCAGTCATACCGGGACTAGCGGTTTCACCGGGGAGCTGTTTTTT
cdr3_aa: CASSHTGTSGFTGELFF

clone_size: once
j_call: TRBJ2-7
d_call: .
v_call: TRBV7-2
cdr3_nt: TGTGCCAGCAGCGAAGGGCCCCTAGGGGATGAGCAGTACTTC
cdr3_aa: CASSEGPLGDEQYF

clone_size: once
j_call: TRBJ1-2
d_call: .
v_call: TRBV6-5
cdr3_nt: TGTGCCAGCAGACGAACAGGCGGCTATGGCTACACCTTC
cdr3_aa: CASRRTGGYGYTF

clone_size: once
j_call: TRBJ2-3
d_call: .
v_call: TRBV27
cdr3_nt: TGTGCCAGCAGTTTGCAAACGGAGGGTACGCAGTATTTT
cdr3_aa: CASSLQTEGTQYF

clone_size: .
j_call: TRBJ1-2
d_call: .
v_call: TRBV19
cdr3_nt: TGTGCCAGCACCCTTAGACAGCACTATGGCTACACCTTC
cdr3_aa: CASTLRQHYGYTF

clone_size: .
j_call: TRBJ2-7
d_call: .
v_call: TRBV28
cdr3_nt: TGTGCCAGCAGCCGACACGGCCCAAAAGGTCCCTACGAGCAGTACTTC
cdr3_aa: CASSRHGPKGPYEQYF

clone_size: .
j_call: TRBJ1-1
d_call: .
v_call: TRBV7-6
cdr3_nt: TGTGCCAGCAGCTCGGAGATGAACACTGAAGCTTTCTTT
cdr3_aa: CASSSEMNTEAFF

clone_size: .
j_call: TRBJ1-4
d_call: .
v_call: TRBV5-1
cdr3_nt: TGCGCCAGCAGTACTCCGGGATGGCCTAGTGAAAAACTGTTTTTT
cdr3_aa: CASSTPGWPSEKLFF

clone_size: .
j_call: TRBJ2-1
d_call: TRBD2
v_call: TRBV5-1
cdr3_nt: TGCGCCAGCAGCTTGCCCGCCGGGACTAGCGGGAACAATGAGCAGTTCTTC
cdr3_aa: CASSLPAGTSGNNEQFF

clone_size: .
j_call: TRBJ1-2
d_call: .
v_call: TRBV6-6
cdr3_nt: TGTGCCAGCAGTTACATCAGGGATTATGGCTACACCTTC
cdr3_aa: CASSYIRDYGYTF

clone_size: .
j_call: TRBJ1-2
d_call: TRBD1
v_call: TRBV6-5
cdr3_nt: TGTGCCAGCAGTTTGAGCGGGACAGGATACTATGGCTACACCTTC
cdr3_aa: CASSLSGTGYYGYTF

clone_size: .
j_call: TRBJ1-2
d_call: .
v_call: TRBV18
cdr3_nt: TGTGCCAGCTCACCAGGGGCAGCCTTAGCAGGCTACACCTTC
cdr3_aa: CASSPGAALAGYTF

clone_size: .
j_call: TRBJ2-7
d_call: .
v_call: TRBV6-5
cdr3_nt: TGTGCCAGCAGTTACTCGTCCTTAAGCGCGCAGTACTTC
cdr3_aa: CASSYSSLSAQYF

clone_size: .
j_call: TRBJ2-2
d_call: .
v_call: TRBV2
cdr3_nt: TGTGCCAGCAGGGGGGGACAGATCACGAACACCGGGGAGCTGTTTTTT
cdr3_aa: CASRGGQITNTGELFF

clone_size: .
j_call: TRBJ2-7
d_call: .
v_call: TRBV20-1
cdr3_nt: TGCAGTGCTAGAGATAACCTACAGTACTTC
cdr3_aa: CSARDNLQYF

clone_size: .
j_call: TRBJ2-4
d_call: TRBD1
v_call: TRBV19
cdr3_nt: TGTGCCAGTAGTATAGGACAGGGGGGTCAAAACATTCAGTACTTC
cdr3_aa: CASSIGQGGQNIQYF

clone_size: once
j_call: TRBJ1-4
d_call: .
v_call: TRBV5-8
cdr3_nt: TGTGCCAGCAGTACTGCAGGGTTTAATAATGAAAAACTGTTTTTT
cdr3_aa: CASSTAGFNNEKLFF

clone_size: once
j_call: TRBJ2-7
d_call: .
v_call: TRBV11-3
cdr3_nt: TGTGCCAGCAGCTTAACAGCCGAAAGCTCCTACGAGCAGTACTTC
cdr3_aa: CASSLTAESSYEQYF

clone_size: .
j_call: TRBJ1-1
d_call: .
v_call: TRBV9
cdr3_nt: TGTGCCAGCAGCCCCACCCGAGGTCGGGGAAGCACTGAAGCTTTCTTT
cdr3_aa: CASSPTRGRGSTEAFF

clone_size: .
j_call: TRBJ1-5
d_call: .
v_call: TRBV19
cdr3_nt: TGTGCCAGTAGTAGAGACAGGTCAGGTTTAGGCAATCAGCCCCAGCATTTT
cdr3_aa: CASSRDRSGLGNQPQHF

clone_size: .
j_call: TRBJ1-5
d_call: .
v_call: TRBV7-2
cdr3_nt: TGTGCCAGCAGCTTCAGGACAGTGAGTTTGGGTCAGCCCCAGCATTTT
cdr3_aa: CASSFRTVSLGQPQHF

clone_size: .
j_call: TRBJ2-5
d_call: TRBD1
v_call: TRBV6-5
cdr3_nt: TGTGCCAGCAGTTACCGGACAGGGGGCGCAGGACAGACCCAGTACTTC
cdr3_aa: CASSYRTGGAGQTQYF

clone_size: once
j_call: TRBJ2-7
d_call: .
v_call: TRBV5-1
cdr3_nt: TGCGCCAGCAGCCGCGAGGCCCACGAGCAGTACTTC
cdr3_aa: CASSREAHEQYF

clone_size: once
j_call: TRBJ2-1
d_call: .
v_call: TRBV7-9
cdr3_nt: TGTGCCAGCAGCACCATTACAGGGAGCTCCTACAATGAGCAGTTCTTC
cdr3_aa: CASSTITGSSYNEQFF

clone_size: .
j_call: TRBJ1-2
d_call: .
v_call: TRBV28
cdr3_nt: TGTGCCAGCAGTTTTCTGGGTTCGGGCTATGGCTACACCTTC
cdr3_aa: CASSFLGSGYGYTF

clone_size: .
j_call: TRBJ2-2
d_call: TRBD2
v_call: TRBV11-3
cdr3_nt: TGTGCCAGCAGCTCCCGTGGGAGCGGGGGCACCGGGGAGCTGTTTTTT
cdr3_aa: CASSSRGSGGTGELFF

clone_size: medium-sized
j_call: TRBJ2-2
d_call: TRBD1
v_call: TRBV18
cdr3_nt: TGTGCCAGCTCTCACTCAGGGGGATCGAACACCGGGGAGCTGTTTTTT
cdr3_aa: CASSHSGGSNTGELFF

clone_size: .
j_call: TRBJ2-1
d_call: .
v_call: TRBV6-1
cdr3_nt: TGTGCCAGCAGTGAAATATTACAGGGAGGGAAGCAGTTCTTC
cdr3_aa: CASSEILQGGKQFF

clone_size: .
j_call: TRBJ2-2
d_call: .
v_call: TRBV4-1
cdr3_nt: TGCGCCAGCAGGAACCTAGGAACCGGGGAGCTGTTTTTT
cdr3_aa: CASRNLGTGELFF

clone_size: .
j_call: TRBJ1-3
d_call: .
v_call: TRBV28
cdr3_nt: TGTGCCAGCACCCCACAGGGCTCTGGAAACACCATATATTTT
cdr3_aa: CASTPQGSGNTIYF